This is a list of T cell receptor beta chains from one sample in a study of blood T cell repertoires in COVID-19. Profiled with immunoSEQ multiplex PCR; TCRdb holds only in-frame clones, not every one. Of 200,000 or so clones listed, roughly 80% are singletons. The sequencing sample was made of peripheral blood. The source of these receptors is a woman older than 75 with acute or convalescent COVID-19. Both conserved end residues are part of each CDR3. The D gene is left open where the match is weak. Part of the rows lack a size; the others show once, few, many or a class for expanded clones.

v_call,j_call,d_call,clone_size,cdr3_aa,cdr3_nt
TRBV4-3,TRBJ2-1,NA,NA,CASSQVLTGNDPWYNEQFF,TGCGCCAGCAGCCAAGTTTTGACGGGGAATGACCCATGGTACAATGAGCAGTTCTTC
TRBV30,TRBJ1-2,NA,few,CAWTGFSNYGYTF,TGTGCCTGGACAGGATTTAGTAACTATGGCTACACCTTC
TRBV5-4,TRBJ2-7,TRBD1,few,CASSLTGGWEQYF,TGTGCCAGCAGCTTGACAGGGGGGTGGGAGCAGTACTTC
TRBV2,TRBJ1-2,NA,NA,CASRGGQRGHGYTF,TGTGCCAGCAGGGGGGGGCAGCGAGGGCATGGCTACACCTTC
TRBV15,TRBJ2-3,TRBD2,NA,CATSSGTSGSRDTQYF,TGTGCCACCAGCAGTGGGACTAGCGGAAGTCGGGATACGCAGTATTTT
TRBV19,TRBJ1-1,NA,few,CASTSGGPEAFF,TGTGCCAGTACCTCCGGGGGGCCTGAAGCTTTCTTT
TRBV4-1,TRBJ1-4,TRBD1,NA,CASSQAGQGAGNEKLFF,TGCGCCAGCAGCCAAGCTGGACAGGGGGCGGGGAATGAAAAACTGTTTTTT
TRBV14,TRBJ1-1,NA,NA,CASSPTGTQREAFF,TGTGCCAGCAGCCCGACCGGGACACAACGTGAAGCTTTCTTT
TRBV11-2,TRBJ2-5,NA,NA,CASSPGPQETQYF,TGTGCCAGCAGCCCAGGGCCCCAAGAGACCCAGTACTTC
TRBV29-1,TRBJ2-7,TRBD1,NA,CSAPGQTSNEQYF,TGCAGCGCTCCGGGACAGACTTCCAACGAGCAGTACTTC
TRBV7-3,TRBJ2-1,TRBD2,NA,CASSLRRGASYNEQFF,TGTGCCAGCAGCTTACGGCGGGGGGCCTCCTACAATGAGCAGTTCTTC
TRBV4-3,TRBJ1-1,NA,NA,CASSQDGNTEAFF,TGCGCCAGCAGCCAAGACGGGAACACTGAAGCTTTCTTT
TRBV7-6,TRBJ2-7,TRBD1,NA,CASSLGVGTAPGEQYF,TGTGCCAGCAGCTTAGGCGTCGGGACAGCCCCAGGCGAGCAGTACTTC
TRBV30,TRBJ1-6,NA,NA,CAWSSSYNSPLHF,TGTGCCTGGTCGAGCTCCTATAATTCACCCCTCCACTTT
TRBV11-1,TRBJ2-7,NA,NA,CASSLDKSSQVYEQYF,TGTGCCAGCAGCCTAGATAAGAGTTCCCAGGTCTACGAGCAGTACTTC
TRBV20-1,TRBJ2-7,NA,NA,CSAVQGYEQYF,TGCAGTGCTGTTCAGGGGTACGAGCAGTACTTC
TRBV5-1,TRBJ1-6,TRBD1,NA,CASSRDRGRDSPLHF,TGCGCCAGCAGCAGGGACAGGGGAAGGGATTCACCCCTCCACTTT
TRBV4-2,TRBJ2-2,TRBD1,few,CASSQGGGGTGELFF,TGTGCCAGCAGCCAAGGAGGGGGCGGTACCGGGGAGCTGTTTTTT
TRBV7-9,TRBJ1-1,NA,NA,CASSPRGGSAYTEAFF,TGTGCCAGCAGCCCCCGAGGGGGATCGGCTTACACTGAAGCTTTCTTT
TRBV12-3/TRBV12-4,TRBJ1-2,TRBD1,NA,CASGQGRGYGYTF,TGTGCCAGCGGACAGGGGCGAGGCTATGGCTACACCTTC
TRBV28,TRBJ2-1,NA,NA,CASSFPSDNEQFF,TGTGCCAGCAGTTTTCCGAGCGACAATGAGCAGTTCTTC
TRBV14,TRBJ1-1,TRBD1,once,CASSQTGDTEAFF,TGTGCCAGCAGCCAGACAGGGGACACTGAAGCTTTCTTT
TRBV11-2,TRBJ1-5,NA,NA,CASSLPGYWGQPQHF,TGTGCCAGCAGCTTACCAGGGTATTGGGGCCAGCCCCAGCATTTT
TRBV6-5,TRBJ2-1,TRBD2,once,CASSFSGRVLYNEQFF,TGTGCCAGCAGTTTTAGCGGGAGGGTGCTTTACAATGAGCAGTTCTTC
TRBV11-2,TRBJ2-7,NA,NA,CASSATGYEQYF,TGTGCCAGCAGCGCGACGGGATACGAGCAGTACTTC
TRBV18,TRBJ1-3,NA,many,CASSLEQDSDTIYF,TGTGCCAGCTCACTCGAGCAGGATTCGGACACCATATATTTT
TRBV11-3,TRBJ1-1,NA,once,CASGRDAEAFF,TGTGCCAGCGGTCGGGATGCTGAAGCTTTCTTT
TRBV18,TRBJ2-7,TRBD1,few,CASSPSSGTVYEQYF,TGTGCCAGCTCACCATCAAGTGGGACAGTCTACGAGCAGTACTTC
TRBV4-3,TRBJ2-5,NA,NA,CASSQDKGGWETQYF,TGCGCCAGCAGCCAAGATAAGGGGGGGTGGGAGACCCAGTACTTC
TRBV5-5,TRBJ2-2,NA,NA,CASSFPGVRTGELFF,TGTGCCAGCAGCTTTCCCGGGGTCCGCACCGGGGAGCTGTTTTTT
TRBV7-6,TRBJ2-1,NA,NA,CASSLVAGEQFF,TGTGCCAGCAGCTTAGTGGCAGGGGAGCAGTTCTTC
TRBV27,TRBJ1-6,NA,NA,CASSFTDSPLHF,TGTGCCAGCAGTTTTACGGATTCACCCCTCCACTTT
TRBV11-2,TRBJ1-6,TRBD1,NA,CASSFTGDNSPLHF,TGTGCCAGCAGCTTTACAGGGGATAATTCACCCCTCCACTTT
TRBV19,TRBJ1-5,TRBD1,NA,CASSGPGGSDRNQPQHF,TGTGCCAGTAGCGGGCCAGGGGGCAGCGATCGGAATCAGCCCCAGCATTTT
TRBV3-1/TRBV3-2,TRBJ1-6,TRBD1,NA,CASSQGQGDGSPLHF,TGTGCCAGCAGCCAAGGACAGGGGGACGGTTCACCCCTCCACTTT
TRBV27,TRBJ2-2,NA,NA,CASSPLTRTNTGELFF,TGTGCCAGCAGTCCCTTGACTAGGACGAACACCGGGGAGCTGTTTTTT
TRBV6-2/TRBV6-3,TRBJ1-5,NA,few,CASSYMGQSNQPQHF,TGTGCCAGCAGTTACATGGGGCAAAGCAATCAGCCCCAGCATTTT
TRBV5-8,TRBJ2-3,TRBD2,NA,CASSAGLAVTSTDTQYF,TGTGCCAGCAGCGCGGGACTAGCGGTCACTAGCACAGATACGCAGTATTTT
TRBV11-2,TRBJ1-5,TRBD1,NA,CASSQTGGNQPQHF,TGTGCCAGCAGCCAAACAGGGGGCAATCAGCCCCAGCATTTT
TRBV10-3,TRBJ1-2,NA,NA,CAISEAQGSYGYTF,TGTGCCATCAGTGAAGCACAGGGTTCGTATGGCTACACCTTC
TRBV15,TRBJ2-1,NA,NA,CATSRDADSYNEQFF,TGTGCCACCAGCAGAGACGCTGACAGCTACAATGAGCAGTTCTTC
TRBV28,TRBJ1-5,TRBD1,NA,CASSLSPRTGGRQPQHF,TGTGCCAGCAGTTTATCCCCCCGGACAGGGGGCCGCCAGCCCCAGCATTTT
TRBV14,TRBJ1-4,NA,few,CASSQGRGATNEKLFF,TGTGCCAGCAGCCAAGGGAGGGGAGCAACTAATGAAAAACTGTTTTTT
TRBV7-3,TRBJ2-3,NA,NA,CASSLGRGADTQYF,TGTGCCAGCAGCTTAGGCAGGGGCGCGGATACGCAGTATTTT
TRBV6-2/TRBV6-3,TRBJ2-2,TRBD1,once,CASSLQGANTGELFF,TGTGCCAGCAGTTTACAGGGGGCGAACACCGGGGAGCTGTTTTTT
TRBV4-3,TRBJ1-1,NA,once,CASSQSTGWTEAFF,TGCGCCAGCAGCCAATCAACAGGGTGGACTGAAGCTTTCTTT
TRBV30,TRBJ2-5,NA,once,CAWSVQNLQETQYF,TGTGCCTGGAGTGTACAGAACCTCCAAGAGACCCAGTACTTC
TRBV23-1,TRBJ1-2,NA,NA,CASSQRGGASPINYGYTF,TGCGCCAGCAGTCAAAGGGGGGGGGCTTCCCCCATTAACTATGGCTACACCTTC
TRBV6-2/TRBV6-3,TRBJ1-3,TRBD1,NA,CASSDRGPTSGNTIYF,TGTGCCAGCAGTGACAGGGGCCCTACCTCTGGAAACACCATATATTTT
TRBV6-6,TRBJ1-5,TRBD1,NA,CASIPTGANQPQHF,TGTGCCAGCATCCCGACAGGGGCGAATCAGCCCCAGCATTTT
TRBV2,TRBJ1-5,TRBD1,NA,CASRGGQGWSQPQHF,TGTGCCAGCAGAGGCGGACAGGGGTGGAGCCAGCCCCAGCATTTT
TRBV11-2,TRBJ1-1,TRBD1,NA,CASSLWGVQGTEAFF,TGTGCCAGCAGCTTGTGGGGGGTACAGGGGACTGAAGCTTTCTTT
TRBV30,TRBJ1-2,TRBD1,NA,CAWSVHPGTEEGNYGYTF,TGTGCCTGGAGTGTACACCCCGGGACAGAGGAAGGCAACTATGGCTACACCTTC
TRBV5-6,TRBJ1-6,TRBD1,few,CASSQTGGDSPLHF,TGTGCCAGCAGCCAGACAGGGGGGGACTCACCCCTCCACTTT
TRBV28,TRBJ1-1,NA,NA,CASSLFRHMNTEAFF,TGTGCCAGCAGTTTATTCAGGCACATGAACACTGAAGCTTTCTTT
TRBV7-2,TRBJ2-3,NA,NA,CASSRGPPTPDTQYF,TGTGCCAGCTCGCGGGGCCCCCCAACCCCAGATACGCAGTATTTT
TRBV4-1,TRBJ1-3,NA,NA,CASSTRDPQTGSGNTIYF,TGCGCCAGCAGCACCCGGGATCCCCAAACGGGCTCTGGAAACACCATATATTTT